The rows below give T cell receptor beta chains drawn from one sample of a study of PD-1 blockade in classical Hodgkin lymphoma. Sequenced by immunoSEQ multiplex PCR; TCRdb stores in-frame clones only, minus some. The sample has approximately 21,000 clones; approximately 77% are singletons. Specimen: peripheral blood mononuclear cells (PBMCs), collected before the fourth cycle of nivolumab. The receptors originated from a human donor with classical Hodgkin lymphoma. Both conserved end residues are part of each CDR3. Fields, in order: clone size, J gene, V gene, D gene, CDR3 protein, CDR3 DNA. D genes are given only for firm matches. Not every row has a clone size; where given, it reads once, few, many or a size class.

clone_size: few; j_call: TRBJ1-1; v_call: TRBV30; d_call: NA; cdr3_aa: CAWSEGGTEAFF; cdr3_nt: TGTGCCTGGAGTGAGGGGGGAACTGAAGCTTTCTTT
clone_size: medium-sized; j_call: TRBJ2-2; v_call: TRBV9; d_call: TRBD1; cdr3_aa: CASSRGQPNTGELFF; cdr3_nt: TGTGCCAGCAGCCGGGGACAGCCCAACACCGGGGAGCTGTTTTTT
clone_size: NA; j_call: TRBJ2-2; v_call: TRBV4-2; d_call: NA; cdr3_aa: CASSQVQGGGELFF; cdr3_nt: TGTGCCAGCAGCCAAGTTCAGGGAGGAGGGGAGCTGTTTTTT
clone_size: NA; j_call: TRBJ2-1; v_call: TRBV18; d_call: TRBD2; cdr3_aa: CASSQNLPASGGYNEQFF; cdr3_nt: TGTGCCAGCTCCCAAAATCTACCCGCTAGCGGGGGGTACAATGAGCAGTTCTTC
clone_size: NA; j_call: TRBJ1-1; v_call: TRBV18; d_call: NA; cdr3_aa: CASSPLPGHLNTEAFF; cdr3_nt: TGTGCCAGCTCACCGTTACCGGGACATTTGAACACTGAAGCTTTCTTT
clone_size: NA; j_call: TRBJ1-1; v_call: TRBV5-1; d_call: NA; cdr3_aa: CASSLDGGHTEAFF; cdr3_nt: TGCGCCAGCAGCTTGGATGGGGGCCACACTGAAGCTTTCTTT
clone_size: NA; j_call: TRBJ2-3; v_call: TRBV5-1; d_call: TRBD1; cdr3_aa: CASSIGQGGADTQYF; cdr3_nt: TGCGCCAGCAGCATCGGACAGGGTGGCGCAGATACGCAGTATTTT
clone_size: once; j_call: TRBJ1-6; v_call: TRBV7-8; d_call: TRBD1; cdr3_aa: CASSLFSLGQINNSPLHF; cdr3_nt: TGTGCCAGCAGCTTATTTTCCCTGGGACAGATCAATAATTCACCCCTCCACTTT
clone_size: NA; j_call: TRBJ1-6; v_call: TRBV6-5; d_call: NA; cdr3_aa: CASSYAGLNSPLHF; cdr3_nt: TGTGCCAGCAGTTACGCGGGTTTAAATTCACCCCTCCACTTT
clone_size: NA; j_call: TRBJ2-3; v_call: TRBV2; d_call: TRBD2; cdr3_aa: CASSDRSGSSDTQYF; cdr3_nt: TGTGCCAGCAGTGATCGTAGCGGGAGCTCAGATACGCAGTATTTT